Listed here are 8 T cell receptor beta chains from one sample, sequenced in a study of technical replicates of blood from a few donors. Profiling relied on immunoSEQ multiplex PCR, and the TCRdb table lists in-frame clones only, not all of them. The sample lists more than 65,000 clones, roughly 95% seen once, with 0.37% in the top ten. The sequencing input was T cells isolated from PBMCs. These receptors originate from a human donor in good health.

J is TRBJ2-3 and V is TRBV4-2; 8 nucleotides agree with TRBD1. With 7 bases clipped from V and 4 bases from J, the junction kept 16 bases outside the gene matches. This CDR3 comprises 17 residues. The germline V gene has CDR1 LGHNA and CDR2 YNFKEQ. CDR3 sequence reads: CASTPRLVQGAADTQYF. The CDR3 region has the DNA TGTGCCAGCACCCCTAGGCTAGTTCAGGGGGCGGCAGATACGCAGTATTTT.

V is TRBV19 and J is TRBJ2-7, with D possibly matching TRBD1 (6 bases). Germline V lookup: CDR1 LNHDA, CDR2 SQIVND (reference sequence). This CDR3 contains 12 residues. With 2 bases removed from V and 6 bases from J, the gap between germline ends came to 8 bases. CDR3 in amino acids: CASSIRGGEQYF. The DNA for the CDR3 is TGTGCCAGTAGTATAAGAGGGGGCGAGCAGTACTTC.

This clone was seen once. The J gene is TRBJ2-7, the V gene TRBV29-1; D is uncertain. Germline V gene data show CDR1 as SQVTM and CDR2 as ANQGSEA. The V end lost 0 bases, the J end lost 3 bases, and 9 bases lay between the germline ends. This CDR3 has 13 amino acids. The chain's CDR3 is CSVEDKAGYEQYF. CDR3 nucleotides: TGCAGCGTTGAAGATAAGGCAGGCTACGAGCAGTACTTC.

The gene calls are TRBV27 and TRBJ2-7, with D perhaps matching TRBD2 (5 bases). The CDR3 extends over 14 amino acids. Trimming took off 3 bases at V and 0 bases at J, with 9 bases between the two ends. Germline V gene sequence: CDR1 MNHEY, CDR2 SMNVEV (reference sequence). The CDR3 coding sequence is TGTGCCAGCAGTTTTGGGGAGCACTCCTACGAGCAGTACTTC. Protein sequence: CASSFGEHSYEQYF.

The V and J genes are TRBV6-1 and TRBJ1-2; the D is unclear. The CDR3 contains 12 residues. V was trimmed by 7 bases and J by 7 bases, leaving 13 bases between them. CDR1 and CDR2 from the germline V gene are MNHNS and SASEGT. The CDR3 here is CASTFRLGGYTF. The CDR3 nucleotides read TGTGCCAGCACCTTTCGACTGGGTGGCTACACCTTC.

V and J are TRBV5-1 and TRBJ2-1; perhaps TRBD1 as D (7 bases). Trimming took 0 bases from V and 9 from J, leaving 19 bases between them. The CDR3 consists of 16 residues. Germline V gene sequence: CDR1 SGHRS, CDR2 YFSETQ. The CDR3 spells CASSLDGGTEGPEQFF. CDR3 bases: TGCGCCAGCAGCTTGGACGGCGGGACAGAAGGACCTGAGCAGTTCTTC.

In this sample, this clone turned up once. This sequence joins TRBV4-1 and TRBJ2-5, with TRBD2 identical over 10 bases. Looked up from germline, CDR1 is MGHRA and CDR2 is YSYEKL. J lost 7 bases, V lost 3 bases, and 14 bases had no gene match. The CDR3 has 17 residues. The CDR3 protein is CASSQTISGTSVRTQYF. The DNA for the CDR3 is TGCGCCAGCAGCCAGACCATATCCGGGACTAGCGTAAGGACCCAGTACTTC.

CDR3 residues: CASSLLGPAINEQYF. The CDR3 coding sequence is TGTGCCAGCAGCCTACTAGGCCCCGCAATAAACGAGCAGTACTTC. The rearrangement uses TRBV11-2 and TRBJ2-7; a possible D gene is TRBD2 (5 bases). Per germline, CDR1 SGHAT and CDR2 FQNNGV. The V and J ends lost 5 bases and 5 bases respectively, with 19 bases between them. This CDR3 contains 15 residues.